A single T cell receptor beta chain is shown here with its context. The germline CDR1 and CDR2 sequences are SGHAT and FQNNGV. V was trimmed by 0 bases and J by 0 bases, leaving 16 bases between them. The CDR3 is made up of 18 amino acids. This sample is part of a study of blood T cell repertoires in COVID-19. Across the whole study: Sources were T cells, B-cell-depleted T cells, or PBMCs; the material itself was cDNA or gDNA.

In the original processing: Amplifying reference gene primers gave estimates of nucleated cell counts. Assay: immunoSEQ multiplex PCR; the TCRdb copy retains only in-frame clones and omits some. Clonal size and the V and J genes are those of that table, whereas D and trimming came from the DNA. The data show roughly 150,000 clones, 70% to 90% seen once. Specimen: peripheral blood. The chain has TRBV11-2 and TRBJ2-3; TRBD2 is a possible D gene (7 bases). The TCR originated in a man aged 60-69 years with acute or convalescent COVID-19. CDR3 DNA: TGTGCCAGCAGCTTAGAGGGGATGCGGGGGCGGAGCACAGATACGCAGTATTTT. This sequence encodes CASSLEGMRGRSTDTQYF. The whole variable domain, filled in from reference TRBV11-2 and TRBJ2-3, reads EAGVAQSPRYKIIEKRQSVAFWCNPISGHATLYWYQQILGQGPKLLIQFQNNGVVDDSQLPKDRFSAERLKGVDSTLKIQPAKLEDSAVYLCASSLEGMRGRSTDTQYFGPGTRLTVL.